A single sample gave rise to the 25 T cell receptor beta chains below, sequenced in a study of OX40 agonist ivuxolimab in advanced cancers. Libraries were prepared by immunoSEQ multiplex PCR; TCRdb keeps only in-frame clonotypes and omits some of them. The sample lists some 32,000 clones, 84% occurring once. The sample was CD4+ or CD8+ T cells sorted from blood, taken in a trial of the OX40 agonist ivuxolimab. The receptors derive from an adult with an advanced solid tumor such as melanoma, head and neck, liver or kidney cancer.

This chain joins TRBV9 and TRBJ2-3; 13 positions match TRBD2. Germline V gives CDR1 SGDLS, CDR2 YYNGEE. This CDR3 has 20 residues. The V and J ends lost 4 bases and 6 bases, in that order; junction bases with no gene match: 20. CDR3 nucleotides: TGTGCCAGCAGCCTCCGACTAGCGGGAGGCCCCCTGCCTTACGATGATACGCAGTATTTT. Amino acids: CASSLRLAGGPLPYDDTQYF.

CDR3 coding DNA: TGTGCCAGCGGGGCGGGGGGCCCTAGCACAGATACGCAGTATTTT. It is translated as CASGAGGPSTDTQYF. The chain has TRBV6-1 and TRBJ2-3, with 8 nucleotides matching TRBD2. Trimming cost V 8 bases and J 0 bases; bases outside gene matches: 7. The CDR3 runs to 15 residues. The germline V gene has CDR1 MNHNS and CDR2 SASEGT.

The CDR3 bases are TGTGCCAGCAGTTTGAGGATGGTAGCGGGAGGTTACGAGCAGTACTTC. Translating gives CASSLRMVAGGYEQYF. The chain couples TRBV27 to TRBJ2-7; 10 bases line up with TRBD2. This CDR3 is built from 16 residues. V shed 3 bases and J 4 bases; nucleotides not matched to a gene: 9. Germline CDR1 reads MNHEY; CDR2 reads SMNVEV (reference sequence).

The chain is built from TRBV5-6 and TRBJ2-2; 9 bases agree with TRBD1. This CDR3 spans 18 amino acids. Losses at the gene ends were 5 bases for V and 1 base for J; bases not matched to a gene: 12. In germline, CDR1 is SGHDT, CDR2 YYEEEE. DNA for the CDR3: TGTGCCAGCAGAGTCGGACAGGGGACCCTGAGGAACACCGGGGAGCTGTTTTTT. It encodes CASRVGQGTLRNTGELFF. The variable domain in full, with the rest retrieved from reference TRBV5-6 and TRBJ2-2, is DAGVTQSPTHLIKTRGQQVTLRCSPKSGHDTVSWYQQALGQGPQFIFQYYEEEERQRGNFPDRFSGHQFPNYSSELNVNALLLGDSALYLCASRVGQGTLRNTGELFFGEGSRLTVL.

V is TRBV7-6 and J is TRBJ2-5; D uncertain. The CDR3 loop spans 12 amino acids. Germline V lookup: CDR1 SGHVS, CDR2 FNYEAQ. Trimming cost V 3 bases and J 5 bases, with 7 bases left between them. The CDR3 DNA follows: TGTGCCAGCAGCTTCCTCGAGGAGACCCAGTACTTC. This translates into CASSFLEETQYF.

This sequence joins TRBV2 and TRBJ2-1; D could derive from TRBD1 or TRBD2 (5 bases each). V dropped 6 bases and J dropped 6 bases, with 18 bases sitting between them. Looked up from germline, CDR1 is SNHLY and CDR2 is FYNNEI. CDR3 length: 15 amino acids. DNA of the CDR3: TGTGCCAGCAGGGGAACCGGGAAGGGGTTCAATGAGCAGTTCTTC. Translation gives CASRGTGKGFNEQFF.

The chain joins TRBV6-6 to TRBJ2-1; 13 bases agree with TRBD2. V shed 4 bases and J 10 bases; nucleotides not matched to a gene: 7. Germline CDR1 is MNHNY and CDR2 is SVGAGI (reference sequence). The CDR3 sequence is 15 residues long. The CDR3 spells CASSSGLAGAQEQFF. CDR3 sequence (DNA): TGTGCCAGCAGTTCAGGACTAGCGGGAGCGCAAGAGCAGTTCTTC.

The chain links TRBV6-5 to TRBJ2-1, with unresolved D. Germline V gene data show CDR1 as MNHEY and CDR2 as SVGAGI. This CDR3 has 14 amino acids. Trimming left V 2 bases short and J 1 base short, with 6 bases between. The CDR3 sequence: CASSYADSYNEQFF. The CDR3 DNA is TGTGCCAGCAGTTACGCTGATTCCTACAATGAGCAGTTCTTC.

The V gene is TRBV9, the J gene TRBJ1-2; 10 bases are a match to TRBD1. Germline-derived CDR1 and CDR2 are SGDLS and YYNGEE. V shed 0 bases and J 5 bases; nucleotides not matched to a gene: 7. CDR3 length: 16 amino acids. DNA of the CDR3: TGTGCCAGCAGCGTAGCCGGACGGACAGGGGGGTATGGCTACACCTTC. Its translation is CASSVAGRTGGYGYTF.

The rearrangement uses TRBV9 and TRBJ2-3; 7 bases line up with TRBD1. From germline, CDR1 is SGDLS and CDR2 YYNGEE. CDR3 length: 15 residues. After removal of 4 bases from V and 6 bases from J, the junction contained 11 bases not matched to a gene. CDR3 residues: CASSPPTGNWDTQYF. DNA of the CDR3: TGTGCCAGCAGCCCCCCGACAGGGAATTGGGATACGCAGTATTTT.

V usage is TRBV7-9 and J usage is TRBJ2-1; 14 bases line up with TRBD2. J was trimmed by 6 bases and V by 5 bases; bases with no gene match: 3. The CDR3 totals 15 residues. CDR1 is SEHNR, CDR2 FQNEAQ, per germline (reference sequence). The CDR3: CASSPGLAGVNEQFF. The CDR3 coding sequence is TGTGCCAGCAGCCCGGGACTAGCGGGAGTCAATGAGCAGTTCTTC.

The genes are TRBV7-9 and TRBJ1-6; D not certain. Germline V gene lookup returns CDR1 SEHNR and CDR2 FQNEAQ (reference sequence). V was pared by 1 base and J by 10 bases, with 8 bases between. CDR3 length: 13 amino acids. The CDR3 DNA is TGTGCCAGCAGCTTAGGCGTTTCCTCACCCCTCCACTTT. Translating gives CASSLGVSSPLHF.

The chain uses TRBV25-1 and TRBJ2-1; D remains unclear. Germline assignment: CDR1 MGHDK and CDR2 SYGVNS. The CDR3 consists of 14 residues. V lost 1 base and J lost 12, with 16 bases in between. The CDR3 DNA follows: TGTGCCAGCAGTGAATCCTGGGCAGGCTGGGGGCAGTTCTTC. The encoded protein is CASSESWAGWGQFF.

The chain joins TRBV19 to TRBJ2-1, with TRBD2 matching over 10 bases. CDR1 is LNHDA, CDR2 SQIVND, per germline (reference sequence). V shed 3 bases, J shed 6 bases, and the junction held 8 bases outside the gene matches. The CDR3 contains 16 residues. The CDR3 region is CASSIFFASGSNEQFF. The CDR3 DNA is TGTGCCAGTAGTATTTTCTTCGCTAGCGGGAGCAATGAGCAGTTCTTC.

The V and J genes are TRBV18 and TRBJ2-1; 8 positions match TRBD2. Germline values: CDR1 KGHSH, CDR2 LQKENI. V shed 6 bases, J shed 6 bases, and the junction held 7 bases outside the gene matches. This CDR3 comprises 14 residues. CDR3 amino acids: CASSPQGTSNEQFF. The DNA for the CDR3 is TGTGCCAGCTCTCCGCAAGGGACTAGCAATGAGCAGTTCTTC.

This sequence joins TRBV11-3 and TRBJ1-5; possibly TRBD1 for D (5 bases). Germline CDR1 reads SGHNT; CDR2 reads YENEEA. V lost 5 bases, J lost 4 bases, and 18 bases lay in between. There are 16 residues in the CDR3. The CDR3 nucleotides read TGTGCCAGCAGCCAAGTCCCGGGACGTACGAATCAGCCCCAGCATTTT. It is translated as CASSQVPGRTNQPQHF.

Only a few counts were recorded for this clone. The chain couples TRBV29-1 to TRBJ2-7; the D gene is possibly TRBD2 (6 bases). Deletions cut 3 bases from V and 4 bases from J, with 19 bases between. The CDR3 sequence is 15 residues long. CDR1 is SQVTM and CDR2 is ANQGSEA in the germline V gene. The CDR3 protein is CSVEERRGLLYEQYF. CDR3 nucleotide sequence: TGCAGCGTTGAGGAGAGGAGGGGACTTCTATACGAGCAGTACTTC.

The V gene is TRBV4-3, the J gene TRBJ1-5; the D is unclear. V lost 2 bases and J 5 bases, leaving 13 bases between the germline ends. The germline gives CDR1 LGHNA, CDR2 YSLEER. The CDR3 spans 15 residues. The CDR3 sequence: CASSQFSGVDQPQHF. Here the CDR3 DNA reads TGCGCCAGCAGCCAATTTTCAGGTGTGGATCAGCCCCAGCATTTT.

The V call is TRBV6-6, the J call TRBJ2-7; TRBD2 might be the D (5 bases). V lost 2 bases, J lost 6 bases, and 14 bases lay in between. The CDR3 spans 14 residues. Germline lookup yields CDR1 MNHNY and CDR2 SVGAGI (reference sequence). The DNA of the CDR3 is TGTGCCAGCAGTTACGTAGACGGCGGGTCCGAGCAGTACTTC. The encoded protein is CASSYVDGGSEQYF.

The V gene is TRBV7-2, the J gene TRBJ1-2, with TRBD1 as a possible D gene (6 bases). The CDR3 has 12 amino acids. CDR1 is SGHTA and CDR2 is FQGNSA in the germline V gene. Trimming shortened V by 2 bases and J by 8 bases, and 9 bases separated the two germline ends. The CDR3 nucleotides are TGTGCCAGCAGCTTAAACAGGGTAGGCTACACCTTC. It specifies CASSLNRVGYTF.

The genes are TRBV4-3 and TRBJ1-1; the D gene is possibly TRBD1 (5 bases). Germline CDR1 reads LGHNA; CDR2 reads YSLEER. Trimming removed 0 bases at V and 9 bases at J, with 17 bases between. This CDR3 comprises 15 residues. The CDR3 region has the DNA TGCGCCAGCAGCCAAGAAATTACACCGGGGCAGAAAGCTTTCTTT. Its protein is CASSQEITPGQKAFF.

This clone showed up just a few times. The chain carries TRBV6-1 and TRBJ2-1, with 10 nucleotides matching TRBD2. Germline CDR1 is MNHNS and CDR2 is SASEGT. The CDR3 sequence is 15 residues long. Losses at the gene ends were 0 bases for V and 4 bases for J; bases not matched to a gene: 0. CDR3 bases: TGTGCCAGCAGTGAAGCTAGCGGGGGGTACAATGAGCAGTTCTTC. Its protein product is CASSEASGGYNEQFF.

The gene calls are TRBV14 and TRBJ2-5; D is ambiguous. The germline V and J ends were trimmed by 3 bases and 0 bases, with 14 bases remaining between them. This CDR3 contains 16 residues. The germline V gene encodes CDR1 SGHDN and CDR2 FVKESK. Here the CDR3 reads CASSQARRSYQETQYF. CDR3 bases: TGTGCCAGCAGCCAGGCCCGTAGGAGTTACCAAGAGACCCAGTACTTC.

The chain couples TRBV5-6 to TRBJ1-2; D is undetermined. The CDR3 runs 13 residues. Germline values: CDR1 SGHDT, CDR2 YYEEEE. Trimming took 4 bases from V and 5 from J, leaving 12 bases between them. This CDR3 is CASSPVHRYGYTF. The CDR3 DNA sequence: TGTGCCAGCAGCCCCGTCCACCGGTATGGCTACACCTTC.

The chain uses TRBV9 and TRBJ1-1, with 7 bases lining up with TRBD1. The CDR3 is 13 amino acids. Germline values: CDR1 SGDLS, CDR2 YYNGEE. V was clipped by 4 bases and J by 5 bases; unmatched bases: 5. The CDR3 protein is CASSPQGDTEAFF. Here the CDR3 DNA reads TGTGCCAGCAGCCCGCAGGGGGATACTGAAGCTTTCTTT.